The rows below give T cell receptor beta chains drawn from one sample of a study of PD-1 blockade in classical Hodgkin lymphoma. The method was immunoSEQ multiplex PCR; TCRdb's version includes in-frame clones alone and lacks a portion of them. Among approximately 41,000 clones listed, 70% to 90% were seen once. Sequencing was performed on peripheral blood mononuclear cells (PBMCs), taken before the second cycle of nivolumab. These receptors originate from a human donor with classical Hodgkin lymphoma. Both conserved end residues are part of each CDR3. Fields, in order: clone size, V gene, D gene, J gene, CDR3 protein, CDR3 DNA. The D gene is left open where the match is weak. Clone sizes are given selectively: once, few, many, or a class where the clone is expanded.

NA	TRBV2	TRBD1	TRBJ2-7	CASTGQVQYEQYF	TGTGCCAGCACTGGACAGGTTCAATACGAGCAGTACTTC
NA	TRBV5-1	TRBD2	TRBJ2-1	CASSFSSGGAEQFF	TGCGCCAGCAGCTTTAGTAGCGGGGGGGCGGAGCAGTTCTTC
NA	TRBV7-3	TRBD2	TRBJ2-1	CASSGGTSGTYNEQFF	TGTGCCAGCAGCGGGGGGACTAGCGGGACCTACAATGAGCAGTTCTTC
NA	TRBV5-1	TRBD2	TRBJ2-1	CASSLGLAGGTYNEQFF	TGCGCCAGCAGCCTGGGACTAGCGGGAGGGACATACAATGAGCAGTTCTTC
once	TRBV6-6	NA	TRBJ1-6	CASSPSGSSYNSPLHF	TGTGCCAGCAGCCCCAGCGGGAGCTCCTATAATTCACCCCTCCACTTT
NA	TRBV18	TRBD1	TRBJ1-6	CASSPTGSYNSPLHF	TGTGCCAGCTCACCGACAGGGTCCTATAATTCACCCCTCCACTTT
NA	TRBV7-9	NA	TRBJ2-1	CASSLSSWDEQFF	TGTGCCAGCAGCTTGTCCTCATGGGATGAGCAGTTCTTC
NA	TRBV5-8	NA	TRBJ1-2	CASSPFMASSNYGYTF	TGTGCCAGCAGTCCTTTCATGGCCTCGTCTAACTATGGCTACACCTTC
NA	TRBV18	NA	TRBJ1-5	CASSLQGDQPQHF	TGTGCCAGCTCACTACAGGGCGATCAGCCCCAGCATTTT
NA	TRBV7-9	NA	TRBJ1-2	CASRPQGLLSGYTF	TGTGCCAGCAGGCCCCAGGGGTTGTTATCTGGCTACACCTTC
NA	TRBV4-2	NA	TRBJ2-3	CASSQEFWPTDTQYF	TGTGCCAGCAGCCAAGAATTTTGGCCCACAGATACGCAGTATTTT
NA	TRBV5-1	NA	TRBJ1-3	CASSLGTTGNTIYF	TGCGCCAGCAGCTTGGGGACAACTGGAAACACCATATATTTT
NA	TRBV4-3	NA	TRBJ1-4	CASSQQSGAFNEKLFF	TGCGCCAGCAGCCAGCAATCCGGGGCCTTTAATGAAAAACTGTTTTTT
NA	TRBV28	TRBD2	TRBJ2-1	CASRPGLADNEQFF	TGTGCCAGCAGGCCTGGACTAGCGGACAATGAGCAGTTCTTC
NA	TRBV5-1	NA	TRBJ2-3	CASRSVPGGPVDTQYF	TGCGCCAGCAGGAGTGTGCCGGGGGGCCCTGTAGATACGCAGTATTTT
NA	TRBV9	NA	TRBJ2-2	CASSVDGAGELFF	TGTGCCAGCAGCGTAGATGGGGCCGGGGAGCTGTTTTTT
NA	TRBV2	NA	TRBJ1-5	CASSDPSREGQPQHF	TGTGCCAGCAGTGACCCGTCGAGGGAGGGCCAGCCCCAGCATTTT
few	TRBV5-4	NA	TRBJ1-2	CASSSDSLGVGYTF	TGTGCCAGCAGCTCCGACAGCCTGGGGGTTGGCTACACCTTC
NA	TRBV11-2	TRBD1	TRBJ2-2	CASSLVWDRGTGELFF	TGTGCCAGCAGCTTAGTGTGGGACAGGGGTACCGGGGAGCTGTTTTTT
NA	TRBV5-1	NA	TRBJ2-3	CASSSGGDTDTQYF	TGCGCCAGCAGCTCTGGGGGAGACACAGATACGCAGTATTTT
NA	TRBV9	TRBD1	TRBJ2-5	CASSVDRTGAETQYF	TGTGCCAGCAGCGTAGATAGGACAGGGGCAGAGACCCAGTACTTC
NA	TRBV6-1	TRBD2	TRBJ2-7	CASSEAHGAGGVEQYF	TGTGCCAGCAGTGAAGCGCATGGGGCGGGAGGGGTCGAGCAGTACTTC
NA	TRBV27	TRBD1	TRBJ2-7	CASSLTGQGIYEQYF	TGTGCCAGCAGTTTAACAGGACAGGGCATTTACGAGCAGTACTTC
NA	TRBV5-1	TRBD1	TRBJ2-7	CASSLYEGATREQYF	TGCGCCAGCAGCTTGTATGAGGGGGCAACACGGGAGCAGTACTTC
NA	TRBV7-3	NA	TRBJ2-1	CASSFGVSSYNEQFF	TGTGCCAGCAGCTTCGGCGTTAGCTCCTACAATGAGCAGTTCTTC
NA	TRBV6-1	NA	TRBJ2-3	CASSEQRSSTDTQYF	TGTGCCAGCAGTGAACAGAGAAGTAGCACAGATACGCAGTATTTT
once	TRBV5-6	NA	TRBJ2-1	CASSGPPRAPSYNEQFF	TGTGCCAGCAGTGGCCCCCCACGGGCCCCCTCCTACAATGAGCAGTTCTTC
NA	TRBV9	TRBD2	TRBJ2-5	CASSPSGGLKETQYF	TGTGCCAGCAGCCCTAGCGGGGGCCTCAAAGAGACCCAGTACTTC
NA	TRBV7-9	NA	TRBJ1-5	CASSLSTGPNQPQHF	TGTGCCAGCAGCTTATCGACAGGCCCGAATCAGCCCCAGCATTTT
NA	TRBV28	TRBD1	TRBJ1-1	CASSLQGVRVRNTEAFF	TGTGCCAGCAGTTTACAGGGGGTTAGGGTGAGGAACACTGAAGCTTTCTTT
NA	TRBV18	NA	TRBJ2-3	CASSPRTGRTDTQYF	TGTGCCAGCTCACCAAGAACAGGGAGGACAGATACGCAGTATTTT
few	TRBV19	NA	TRBJ1-5	CASSIDVDQPQHF	TGTGCCAGTAGTATCGATGTAGATCAGCCCCAGCATTTT
NA	TRBV28	TRBD1	TRBJ1-5	CASRPQTGMRNNQPQHF	TGTGCCAGCAGACCGCAGACAGGGATGCGCAATAATCAGCCCCAGCATTTT
NA	TRBV7-3	NA	TRBJ2-1	CASSFTGNNEQFF	TGTGCCAGCAGCTTCACCGGGAACAATGAGCAGTTCTTC
NA	TRBV5-1	NA	TRBJ2-3	CASSLVVGPTDTQYF	TGCGCCAGCAGCTTGGTCGTGGGCCCCACAGATACGCAGTATTTT
NA	TRBV28	TRBD2	TRBJ2-2	CASSPLAEANTGELFF	TGTGCCAGCAGTCCGCTAGCGGAGGCGAACACCGGGGAGCTGTTTTTT
NA	TRBV25-1	NA	TRBJ1-6	CASSARAQRNSPLHF	TGTGCCAGCAGTGCCCGGGCCCAAAGGAATTCACCCCTCCACTTT
NA	TRBV10-3	TRBD2	TRBJ2-1	CAIGESMAGGYNEQFF	TGTGCCATCGGTGAGTCGATGGCGGGGGGATACAATGAGCAGTTCTTC
NA	TRBV5-4	NA	TRBJ2-1	CASSLAGWRYNEQFF	TGTGCCAGCAGCTTGGCCGGCTGGCGCTACAATGAGCAGTTCTTC
NA	TRBV6-5	TRBD1	TRBJ2-7	CASRQGKSSYEQYF	TGTGCAAGCCGACAGGGAAAGAGCTCCTACGAGCAGTACTTC
NA	TRBV7-9	NA	TRBJ2-2	CASSLAGVTGELFF	TGTGCCAGCAGCTTAGCGGGAGTCACCGGGGAGCTGTTTTTT
NA	TRBV11-3	NA	TRBJ2-2	CASSQGHRSAGELFF	TGTGCCAGCAGCCAGGGACATCGGTCCGCCGGGGAGCTGTTTTTT
NA	TRBV29-1	NA	TRBJ1-1	CSVAQGRAEAFF	TGCAGCGTTGCCCAGGGTAGGGCTGAAGCTTTCTTT
NA	TRBV6-5	NA	TRBJ2-2	CASSYHEGTGELFF	TGTGCCAGCAGTTACCACGAAGGTACCGGGGAGCTGTTTTTT
NA	TRBV6-1	NA	TRBJ2-2	CASSVPGLGELFF	TGTGCCAGCAGTGTACCAGGGCTCGGGGAGCTGTTTTTT
NA	TRBV7-2	NA	TRBJ1-2	CASSPGLPGGSGYTF	TGTGCCAGCAGCCCGGGGCTGCCGGGAGGGAGTGGCTACACCTTC